These T cell receptor beta chains were read from a single sample in a study of Siglec-9 on CD8 T cells in melanoma. Produced via immunoSEQ multiplex PCR; TCRdb's table is partial and in-frame only. The data show tens of thousands of clones, 75% to 90% seen once. The sequencing sample was made of Siglec-9- CD8+ T cells sorted from blood. Receptor source: a human donor in good health. The conserved cysteine and the conserved F or W are not part of the CDR3 here. Fields, in order: D gene, V gene, CDR3 protein. The D gene is left open where the match is weak.

D gene: NA; V gene: TRBV27; CDR3 protein: ASSLDTGTRQETQY
D gene: NA; V gene: TRBV19; CDR3 protein: ASGHISNEQF
D gene: NA; V gene: TRBV29-1; CDR3 protein: SVSNTEAF
D gene: NA; V gene: TRBV6-5; CDR3 protein: ASSYSRGGLKLF
D gene: NA; V gene: TRBV2; CDR3 protein: ASSEDGSSYNEQF
D gene: NA; V gene: TRBV28; CDR3 protein: ASSTLSGGAGELF
D gene: NA; V gene: TRBV19; CDR3 protein: AVLGGARELF
D gene: TRBD2; V gene: TRBV4-1; CDR3 protein: ASSQEPQRGDLYEQY
D gene: TRBD1; V gene: TRBV7-3; CDR3 protein: ASSLRGRSEEQY
D gene: NA; V gene: TRBV14; CDR3 protein: ASSLVGGYHTEAF
D gene: NA; V gene: TRBV6-1; CDR3 protein: ASSERENNEQF
D gene: NA; V gene: TRBV6-5; CDR3 protein: ASSYGVGTGELF